The rows below give T cell receptor beta chains drawn from one sample of a study of T cells in Graves' hyperthyroidism and ophthalmopathy. TCRdb re-analysed the multiplex PCR reads in MiXCR, keeping a single row per CDR3 protein. The sample carries some 550,000 distinct CDR3 sequences, about 16% recorded once. The sequenced sample was blood. The receptors originated from a woman in her forties with Graves' ophthalmopathy. Each CDR3 is given without its conserved first and last residue. D genes are given only for firm matches. Rows may omit the clone size; those that give it use once, few, many or a size class.

j_gene | d_gene | v_gene | abundance | CDR3aa
TRBJ2-3 | TRBD2 | TRBV4-2 | - | ASSQDRASGRAADTQY
TRBJ2-3 | TRBD1 | TRBV20-1 | many | SGKMETTWDRGPGDTQY
TRBJ2-7 | TRBD1 | TRBV20-1 | - | SATTRTGDYEQY
TRBJ2-1 | - | TRBV9 | many | ASSVDGRRIHNEQF
TRBJ1-2 | - | TRBV6-1 | - | ASSERQRYSGYT
TRBJ2-2 | - | TRBV20-1 | - | SARARGGNTAELF
TRBJ2-1 | TRBD2 | TRBV12-3/TRBV12-4 | - | ASSSGLAGLTSSYNEQF
TRBJ2-5 | - | TRBV18 | - | ASSRAGPQETQY
TRBJ2-7 | TRBD1 | TRBV11-2 | many | ASSPTGALDEQY
TRBJ2-7 | - | TRBV6-5 | - | ASSYGPLSYEQY
TRBJ2-7 | TRBD1 | TRBV28 | many | ASSLLSGTGLYEQY
TRBJ1-6 | - | TRBV27 | few | ASSEVDRYNSPLH
TRBJ1-1 | - | TRBV2 | many | ASSSVSGDTEAF
TRBJ2-7 | TRBD2 | TRBV18 | many | ASSPGTSDYEQY
TRBJ2-7 | - | TRBV13 | few | ASSTGESYEQY
TRBJ1-5 | - | TRBV19 | - | ASSRQWDQPQH
TRBJ2-5 | TRBD2 | TRBV24-1 | once | ATSDSGLAGDQETQY
TRBJ1-5 | - | TRBV19 | few | ASRGTHLDGSNQPQH
TRBJ2-2 | TRBD1 | TRBV18 | few | ASSIPGQPGTGELF
TRBJ2-5 | TRBD1 | TRBV2 | many | ASSGTGRGETQY
TRBJ2-3 | TRBD2 | TRBV20-1 | - | SARGGGSYTQY
TRBJ2-2 | TRBD1 | TRBV5-1 | few | ASSGRTGSTGELF
TRBJ2-1 | TRBD1 | TRBV7-9 | - | ASSYTGGNEQF
TRBJ1-1 | - | TRBV20-1 | - | SATRPTGNTEAF
TRBJ2-3 | TRBD1 | TRBV9 | - | ASSVGWGEGQGSTDTQY
TRBJ2-7 | - | TRBV6-1 | - | ASSKGSGYEQY
TRBJ2-5 | TRBD2 | TRBV11-2 | few | ASSNPGSGGPGETQY
TRBJ2-2 | - | TRBV7-2 | few | ASSFRYTGELF
TRBJ2-1 | - | TRBV20-1 | once | SAVWTRDYNGQF
TRBJ2-7 | - | TRBV28 | - | ASSVTRSSYEQY
TRBJ2-7 | TRBD2 | TRBV12-3/TRBV12-4 | many | ASNRGRGLHYEQY
TRBJ2-5 | TRBD2 | TRBV30 | few | AWSFPDLGRGSRETQY
TRBJ2-1 | TRBD2 | TRBV20-1 | many | SARPRGDYRYNEQF
TRBJ2-2 | TRBD2 | TRBV9 | - | ASRGGSAGELF
TRBJ2-7 | - | TRBV29-1 | many | SVHPSREQY
TRBJ2-3 | - | TRBV20-1 | many | SARDSGIDTQY
TRBJ2-6 | - | TRBV5-1 | - | ASSLVLISGANVLT
TRBJ1-1 | - | TRBV6-6 | few | ASSYEGLGTEAF
TRBJ2-1 | TRBD2 | TRBV3-1 | few | ASSQGSGRAYNEQF
TRBJ2-7 | TRBD2 | TRBV4-2 | many | ASSQELAGVHEQY
TRBJ2-7 | TRBD2 | TRBV20-1 | once | SARDLKVAGGPNEQY
TRBJ2-1 | - | TRBV9 | - | ASSGTFSYNEQF
TRBJ2-1 | - | TRBV5-7 | many | ASSLGAHEQF
TRBJ1-1 | - | TRBV27 | many | ASSFYGAGDTEAF
TRBJ1-2 | TRBD1 | TRBV29-1 | few | STGDRNGYT
TRBJ2-6 | - | TRBV28 | many | ASNPRTSGANVLT
TRBJ2-3 | TRBD2 | TRBV5-1 | - | ASSRTSRGTDTQY
TRBJ1-2 | - | TRBV3-1 | - | ASSQDPGGLVGYT
TRBJ2-1 | TRBD2 | TRBV5-1 | - | ASSLGGTNNEQF
TRBJ2-1 | - | TRBV11-2 | many | ASSFPQGGVSYNEQF
TRBJ2-2 | - | TRBV4-1 | few | ASSQVGRNTGELF
TRBJ1-5 | - | TRBV5-1 | many | ASSLPPGEGNQPQH
TRBJ2-4 | - | TRBV11-1 | many | ASSFWSGDIQY
TRBJ2-3 | - | TRBV4-1 | - | ASSQERVTSDTQY